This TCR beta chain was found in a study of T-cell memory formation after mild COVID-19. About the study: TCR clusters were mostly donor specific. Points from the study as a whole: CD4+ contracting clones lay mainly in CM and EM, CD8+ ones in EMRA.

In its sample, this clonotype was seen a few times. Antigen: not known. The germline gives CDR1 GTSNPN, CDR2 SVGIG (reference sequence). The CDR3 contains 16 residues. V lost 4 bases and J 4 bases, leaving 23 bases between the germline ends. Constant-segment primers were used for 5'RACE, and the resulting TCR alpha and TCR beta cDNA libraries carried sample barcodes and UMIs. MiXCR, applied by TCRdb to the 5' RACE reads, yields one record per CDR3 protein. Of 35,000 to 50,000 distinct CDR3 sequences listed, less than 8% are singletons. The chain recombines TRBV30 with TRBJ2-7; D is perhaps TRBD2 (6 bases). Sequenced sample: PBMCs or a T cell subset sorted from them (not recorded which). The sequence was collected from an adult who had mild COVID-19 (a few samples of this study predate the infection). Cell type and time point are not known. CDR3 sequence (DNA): TGTGCCTGGAACGGTCCGGCGGCGGGGAACCTGTACGAGCAGTACTTC. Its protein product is CAWNGPAAGNLYEQYF.